In its sample, the clone carrying this T cell receptor beta chain was seen a few times. The antigen is not known. TCRdb recomputed calls from the 5' RACE reads with MiXCR, one row per CDR3 protein. The sample yields hundreds of thousands of distinct CDR3 sequences, 5.5% to 8% seen once. This sample was included in a study of identical twins. Whole-study findings and limits: Excess sharing by twins proved weaker in beta out-of-frame sequences.

V dropped 8 bases and J dropped 9; count of bases not matched to a gene: 6. The CDR3 extends over 13 amino acids. Germline V gene lookup returns CDR1 KGHDR and CDR2 SFDVKD. The same sample was also studied in work on yellow fever vaccine responses in identical twins.

V is TRBV24-1 and J is TRBJ2-1, with 10 positions matching TRBD1. The material sequenced was memory (CD45RO+) T cells sorted from blood. The source is a woman under 30 in good health. CDR3 coding DNA: TGTGCCACCACCGGGACAGGGGTTGGTGAGCAGTTCTTC. This sequence encodes CATTGTGVGEQFF.